These T cell receptor beta chains were read from a single sample in a study of T cell responses to AZD1222 COVID-19 vaccine. The repertoire was sequenced with immunoSEQ multiplex PCR; TCRdb's copy has only in-frame clones and lacks some. In the table there are around 120,000 clones, approximately 86% of which are singletons. The sample consisted of peripheral blood, taken on day 0 of AZD1222 vaccination. The receptors come from an adult in good health. Both conserved end residues are part of each CDR3. The order of the fields is CDR3 protein, CDR3 DNA, clone size, J gene, CDR3 length, D gene, V gene. The D gene is left open where the match is weak. Some rows mark clone size as missing; the rest say once, few, many or name a class of expanded clone.

CDR3aa: CASSLGGGAASNQPQHF; CDR3nt: TGTGCCAGCAGCTTAGGTGGAGGGGCCGCTAGCAATCAGCCCCAGCATTTT; abundance: NA; j_gene: TRBJ1-5; len: 17; d_gene: NA; v_gene: TRBV7-9
CDR3aa: CASSVDGGAGVEQYF; CDR3nt: TGTGCCAGCAGCGTAGATGGAGGGGCCGGGGTCGAGCAGTACTTC; abundance: NA; j_gene: TRBJ2-7; len: 15; d_gene: NA; v_gene: TRBV9
CDR3aa: CASRKTAYYGYTF; CDR3nt: TGTGCCAGCAGGAAGACAGCCTACTATGGCTACACCTTC; abundance: NA; j_gene: TRBJ1-2; len: 13; d_gene: NA; v_gene: TRBV6-5
CDR3aa: CASSQGTVPYYGYTF; CDR3nt: TGCGCCAGCAGCCAGGGGACCGTCCCATACTATGGCTACACCTTC; abundance: NA; j_gene: TRBJ1-2; len: 15; d_gene: NA; v_gene: TRBV4-1
CDR3aa: CASSLAGENIQYF; CDR3nt: TGTGCCAGCAGCTTAGCGGGGGAAAACATTCAGTACTTC; abundance: NA; j_gene: TRBJ2-4; len: 13; d_gene: TRBD2; v_gene: TRBV6-2/TRBV6-3
CDR3aa: CASSQGQSSGNTIYF; CDR3nt: TGTGCCAGCAGCCAAGGACAGTCCTCTGGAAACACCATATATTTT; abundance: NA; j_gene: TRBJ1-3; len: 15; d_gene: NA; v_gene: TRBV3-1/TRBV3-2
CDR3aa: CASKETQVSNQPQHF; CDR3nt: TGCGCCAGCAAGGAGACGCAGGTTAGCAATCAGCCCCAGCATTTT; abundance: NA; j_gene: TRBJ1-5; len: 15; d_gene: NA; v_gene: TRBV4-3
CDR3aa: CASSPPSLVYEQYF; CDR3nt: TGTGCCAGCTCACCACCTAGTCTTGTTTACGAGCAGTACTTC; abundance: NA; j_gene: TRBJ2-7; len: 14; d_gene: NA; v_gene: TRBV18
CDR3aa: CTPRETQETQYF; CDR3nt: TGCACCCCGCGAGAAACCCAAGAGACCCAGTACTTC; abundance: NA; j_gene: TRBJ2-5; len: 12; d_gene: NA; v_gene: TRBV1
CDR3aa: CASSPRSEGAEAFF; CDR3nt: TGTGCCAGCTCACCCAGAAGTGAGGGCGCTGAAGCTTTCTTT; abundance: NA; j_gene: TRBJ1-1; len: 14; d_gene: NA; v_gene: TRBV18
CDR3aa: CASSLRIGAGTGEETQYF; CDR3nt: TGTGCCAGCAGCTTAAGGATAGGGGCCGGGACAGGGGAAGAGACCCAGTACTTC; abundance: NA; j_gene: TRBJ2-5; len: 18; d_gene: TRBD1; v_gene: TRBV7-2
CDR3aa: CASNPTGSYEQYF; CDR3nt: TGTGCCAGCAATCCTACAGGCTCCTACGAGCAGTACTTC; abundance: NA; j_gene: TRBJ2-7; len: 13; d_gene: NA; v_gene: TRBV27
CDR3aa: CASSVYSNQPQHF; CDR3nt: TGTGCCAGCAGCGTATATAGCAATCAGCCCCAGCATTTT; abundance: once; j_gene: TRBJ1-5; len: 13; d_gene: NA; v_gene: TRBV28
CDR3aa: CASSLVQGQETQYF; CDR3nt: TGCGCCAGCAGCTTGGTACAGGGGCAAGAGACCCAGTACTTC; abundance: NA; j_gene: TRBJ2-5; len: 14; d_gene: TRBD1; v_gene: TRBV5-1
CDR3aa: CASSNQQGAYEQYF; CDR3nt: TGTGCCAGCAGCAACCAACAGGGGGCCTACGAGCAGTACTTC; abundance: NA; j_gene: TRBJ2-7; len: 14; d_gene: TRBD1; v_gene: TRBV7-2
CDR3aa: CASSLEGGTSSPLHF; CDR3nt: TGTGCCAGTAGCCTCGAGGGCGGAACTTCTTCACCCCTCCACTTT; abundance: NA; j_gene: TRBJ1-6; len: 15; d_gene: NA; v_gene: TRBV19
CDR3aa: CASSPGTGAYTGELFF; CDR3nt: TGTGCCAGTAGTCCCGGGACAGGGGCTTACACCGGGGAGCTGTTTTTT; abundance: NA; j_gene: TRBJ2-2; len: 16; d_gene: TRBD1; v_gene: TRBV19
CDR3aa: CASSWDRGLGTDTQYF; CDR3nt: TGCGCCAGCAGCTGGGACAGGGGGCTCGGCACAGATACGCAGTATTTT; abundance: NA; j_gene: TRBJ2-3; len: 16; d_gene: TRBD1; v_gene: TRBV5-1
CDR3aa: CASSPRGVGGNQPQHF; CDR3nt: TGTGCCAGCAGTCCCAGGGGGGTCGGGGGCAATCAGCCCCAGCATTTT; abundance: NA; j_gene: TRBJ1-5; len: 16; d_gene: TRBD1; v_gene: TRBV6-2/TRBV6-3
CDR3aa: CASSRDGFQKLFF; CDR3nt: TGTGCCAGCAGCCGGGACGGGTTCCAAAAACTGTTTTTT; abundance: NA; j_gene: TRBJ1-4; len: 13; d_gene: NA; v_gene: TRBV11-2
CDR3aa: CASSYGGEQFF; CDR3nt: TGTGCCAGCAGTTACGGAGGGGAGCAGTTCTTC; abundance: NA; j_gene: TRBJ2-1; len: 11; d_gene: NA; v_gene: TRBV6-6
CDR3aa: CASSTSGTGDTEAFF; CDR3nt: TGTGCCAGCAGTACCTCTGGGACAGGGGACACTGAAGCTTTCTTT; abundance: NA; j_gene: TRBJ1-1; len: 15; d_gene: TRBD1; v_gene: TRBV7-6
CDR3aa: CASSLPDRADTQYF; CDR3nt: TGCGCCAGCAGCTTACCGGACAGGGCAGATACGCAGTATTTT; abundance: NA; j_gene: TRBJ2-3; len: 14; d_gene: TRBD1; v_gene: TRBV5-1
CDR3aa: CASSRDRGTPLHF; CDR3nt: TGTGCCAGCAGCCGGGACAGGGGCACACCCCTCCACTTT; abundance: once; j_gene: TRBJ1-6; len: 13; d_gene: TRBD1; v_gene: TRBV3-1/TRBV3-2
CDR3aa: CATSTDGATDTQYF; CDR3nt: TGTGCCACCAGTACGGACGGAGCCACAGATACGCAGTATTTT; abundance: NA; j_gene: TRBJ2-3; len: 14; d_gene: NA; v_gene: TRBV24-1
CDR3aa: CASSPGVYQETQYF; CDR3nt: TGTGCCAGCAGCCCTGGGGTGTACCAAGAGACCCAGTACTTC; abundance: NA; j_gene: TRBJ2-5; len: 14; d_gene: NA; v_gene: TRBV9
CDR3aa: CASSISSGGNEQFF; CDR3nt: TGTGCCAGTAGTATATCGTCAGGGGGCAATGAGCAGTTCTTC; abundance: NA; j_gene: TRBJ2-1; len: 14; d_gene: TRBD1; v_gene: TRBV19
CDR3aa: CASSVARERAYNEQFF; CDR3nt: TGTGCCAGCAGCGTAGCCCGGGAGAGGGCCTACAATGAGCAGTTCTTC; abundance: NA; j_gene: TRBJ2-1; len: 16; d_gene: NA; v_gene: TRBV9
CDR3aa: CASSESWTGGGEQYF; CDR3nt: TGTGCCAGCAGTGAATCCTGGACAGGGGGTGGCGAGCAGTACTTC; abundance: NA; j_gene: TRBJ2-7; len: 15; d_gene: TRBD1; v_gene: TRBV25-1
CDR3aa: CASSSGNTIYF; CDR3nt: TGTGCCAGCAGTTCCGGAAACACCATATATTTT; abundance: NA; j_gene: TRBJ1-3; len: 11; d_gene: NA; v_gene: TRBV12-3/TRBV12-4
CDR3aa: CASSPGGGDTQYF; CDR3nt: TGTGCCAGCAGTCCCGGTGGGGGAGATACGCAGTATTTT; abundance: NA; j_gene: TRBJ2-3; len: 13; d_gene: NA; v_gene: TRBV11-2
CDR3aa: CASSFLYRHRTYGYTF; CDR3nt: TGTGCCAGCAGTTTTTTGTACAGACACCGTACTTATGGCTACACCTTC; abundance: few; j_gene: TRBJ1-2; len: 16; d_gene: NA; v_gene: TRBV28
CDR3aa: CASSQGADIHSNQPQHF; CDR3nt: TGCGCCAGCAGCCAAGGGGCGGACATCCATAGCAATCAGCCCCAGCATTTT; abundance: NA; j_gene: TRBJ1-5; len: 17; d_gene: NA; v_gene: TRBV4-3
CDR3aa: CASRGLGLAVYNEQFF; CDR3nt: TGTGCCAGCAGGGGACTGGGACTAGCGGTATACAATGAGCAGTTCTTC; abundance: NA; j_gene: TRBJ2-1; len: 16; d_gene: TRBD2; v_gene: TRBV27
CDR3aa: CASSETSGRAWSYEQYF; CDR3nt: TGTGCCAGCAGTGAGACTAGCGGGAGGGCCTGGTCATACGAGCAGTACTTC; abundance: NA; j_gene: TRBJ2-7; len: 17; d_gene: TRBD2; v_gene: TRBV2
CDR3aa: CASSLRGSGANVLTF; CDR3nt: TGCGCCAGCAGCTTGAGGGGCTCTGGGGCCAACGTCCTGACTTTC; abundance: NA; j_gene: TRBJ2-6; len: 15; d_gene: NA; v_gene: TRBV5-1
CDR3aa: CASSYLWGAQPQHF; CDR3nt: TGTGCCAGCAGTTACCTTTGGGGTGCTCAGCCCCAGCATTTT; abundance: NA; j_gene: TRBJ1-5; len: 14; d_gene: NA; v_gene: TRBV6-2/TRBV6-3
CDR3aa: CASSQPGTAFQETQYF; CDR3nt: TGCGCCAGCAGCCAACCCGGGACCGCCTTCCAAGAGACCCAGTACTTC; abundance: NA; j_gene: TRBJ2-5; len: 16; d_gene: NA; v_gene: TRBV4-1
CDR3aa: CASSGTANTGELFF; CDR3nt: TGTGCCAGTTCCGGGACGGCGAACACCGGGGAGCTGTTTTTT; abundance: NA; j_gene: TRBJ2-2; len: 14; d_gene: NA; v_gene: TRBV7-3
CDR3aa: CASSYSSGQGYGYTF; CDR3nt: TGTGCCAGCAGTTACTCGTCGGGGCAGGGCTATGGCTACACCTTC; abundance: NA; j_gene: TRBJ1-2; len: 15; d_gene: NA; v_gene: TRBV6-5
CDR3aa: CASSFTGGETQYF; CDR3nt: TGTGCCAGCAGCTTCACGGGGGGAGAGACCCAGTACTTC; abundance: NA; j_gene: TRBJ2-5; len: 13; d_gene: TRBD2; v_gene: TRBV11-2
CDR3aa: CASSLSGGLSYEQYF; CDR3nt: TGTGCCAGCAGCCTATCAGGGGGTCTCTCCTACGAGCAGTACTTC; abundance: NA; j_gene: TRBJ2-7; len: 15; d_gene: TRBD1; v_gene: TRBV7-2